The next 13 T cell receptor beta chains were all read from a single sample in a study of blood T cell repertoires in COVID-19. The assay was immunoSEQ multiplex PCR, and TCRdb's table has in-frame clones only and misses some. The sample includes about 280,000 clones, 75% to 85% of them seen just once. The sequencing input was peripheral blood. These receptor sequences come from a man aged 50 or older with active or convalescent COVID-19.

The chain joins TRBV3-1 (or the pseudogene TRBV3-2) to TRBJ2-5, with D tentatively TRBD2 (5 bases). The CDR3 extends over 14 amino acids. Germline CDR1 LGHDT, CDR2 YNNKEL (reference sequence). V gave up 2 bases and J gave up 0 bases, with 7 bases separating them. In DNA, the CDR3 is TGTGCCAGCAGCCAAATGCGGGACCAAGAGACCCAGTACTTC. Amino acids: CASSQMRDQETQYF.

The chain employs TRBV7-3 and TRBJ2-1; D remains unclear. From germline, CDR1 is SGHTA and CDR2 FQGTGA. CDR3 size: 13 residues. V gave up 3 bases and J gave up 5 bases, with 8 bases separating them. The CDR3 nucleotides are TGTGCCAGCAGCTTGGGCAGAGACAATGAGCAGTTCTTC. This translates into CASSLGRDNEQFF.

The V and J genes are TRBV6-6 and TRBJ2-7; D is perhaps TRBD2 (6 bases). The CDR3 runs 15 residues. The germline V gene has CDR1 MNHNY and CDR2 SVGAGI (reference sequence). V dropped 2 bases and J dropped 0 bases, with 11 bases sitting between them. CDR3 DNA sequence: TGTGCCAGCAGTTACGGGGCGGGATTCTCCTACGAGCAGTACTTC. It encodes CASSYGAGFSYEQYF.

This clone was seen more than once but under ten times. The chain uses TRBV3-1 (or the pseudogene TRBV3-2) and TRBJ1-2; the match to TRBD1 covers 9 bases. The CDR3 sequence is 14 residues long. Germline-derived CDR1 and CDR2 are LGHDT and YNNKEL (reference sequence). The V gene end was trimmed by 4 bases and the J gene end by 3 bases; junction bases not matched to a gene: 3. The CDR3 coding sequence is TGTGCCAGCAGCCCTCGGACAGGGGACTATGGCTACACCTTC. Its protein product is CASSPRTGDYGYTF.

The CDR3 loop reads CASSKGQGSNEKLFF. As DNA, the CDR3 is TGTGCCAGCAGCAAAGGCCAGGGTTCTAATGAAAAACTGTTTTTT. The chain combines TRBV21-1 with TRBJ1-4; TRBD1 reflects the table's D call only, with no check against the DNA. TRBV21-1 is a pseudogene. CDR3 length: 15 residues.

The V call is TRBV25-1, the J call TRBJ1-5, with 9 nucleotides matching TRBD1. Trimming took 4 bases from V and 4 from J; bases not matched to a gene: 5. The V gene's germline CDR1 is MGHDK and CDR2 SYGVNS. The CDR3 is made up of 15 amino acids. DNA of the CDR3: TGTGCCAGCAGTGGGGGGACAGGGCTAAATCAGCCCCAGCATTTT. Translation: CASSGGTGLNQPQHF.

The chain is built from TRBV4-2 and TRBJ2-1, with TRBD2 matching 11 bases. CDR1 and CDR2 from the germline V gene are LGHNA and YNFKEQ. This CDR3 has 15 amino acids. With 3 bases clipped from V and 12 bases from J, the junction kept 10 bases outside the gene matches. The CDR3 DNA reads TGTGCCAGCAGCCAGACCGCTAGCGGGAGGTATGTGCAGTTCTTC. As protein: CASSQTASGRYVQFF.

The V call is TRBV5-6, the J call TRBJ2-2, with 8 bases aligning to TRBD2. The CDR3 is 18 residues long. Germline CDR1 is SGHDT and CDR2 is YYEEEE. V gave up 4 bases and J gave up 0 bases; unmatched junction bases: 11. CDR3 residues: CASSLKRGRAPNTGELFF. As DNA, the CDR3 is TGTGCCAGCAGCCTGAAGCGGGGGAGAGCCCCGAACACCGGGGAGCTGTTTTTT. The full variable domain, rest sourced from reference TRBV5-6 and TRBJ2-2, is DAGVTQSPTHLIKTRGQQVTLRCSPKSGHDTVSWYQQALGQGPQFIFQYYEEEERQRGNFPDRFSGHQFPNYSSELNVNALLLGDSALYLCASSLKRGRAPNTGELFFGEGSRLTVL.

The genes are TRBV29-1 and TRBJ2-2; 7 nucleotides line up with TRBD2. The V segment lost 4 bases and the J segment 6 bases; nucleotides outside the gene matches: 8. This CDR3 has 14 amino acids. Per the germline V gene, CDR1 is SQVTM and CDR2 is ANQGSEA. CDR3 DNA sequence: TGCAGCGTTGGGGGGACTAAGGGTTCCGGGGAGCTGTTTTTT. This sequence encodes CSVGGTKGSGELFF.

Comment on this clone: No DNA is shown, since the ends of the CDR3 on it are uncertain; the CDR3 is the one TCRdb lists. The chain employs TRBV6-2 or TRBV6-3 and TRBJ1-1. The CDR3 is 20 amino acids long, termini counted. Germline CDR1 MNHEY, CDR2 SVGEGT. The chain's CDR3 is CASSYSIIPAAARVNTEAFF.

This chain connects TRBV20-1 to TRBJ2-5, with D perhaps TRBD1 (5 bases). In germline, CDR1 is DFQATT, CDR2 SNEGSKA (reference sequence). The CDR3 consists of 14 residues. Deletions cut 3 bases from V and 5 bases from J, with 16 bases between. Here the CDR3 reads CSASQGSHLETQYF. CDR3 in DNA: TGCAGTGCTAGTCAGGGTAGTCACCTTGAGACCCAGTACTTC.

V gene TRBV12-5 combines with J gene TRBJ2-5; 8 bases align to TRBD1. Germline V gives CDR1 LGHNT, CDR2 FRNRAP. The CDR3 is 14 residues long. V trimming: 7 bases; J trimming: 1 base; junction bases outside the gene matches: 5. CDR3 sequence (DNA): TGTGCTAGTGCCGATGGACAGGGCCAAGAGACCCAGTACTTC. Translation: CASADGQGQETQYF.

The sample holds one count of this clone. CDR3 loop: CASSLDRQGETQYF. For the CDR3, the DNA is TGTGCCAGCAGCTTGGATCGGCAGGGCGAGACCCAGTACTTC. The chain carries TRBV5-5 and TRBJ2-5; weak D call: TRBD1 (5 bases). CDR1 SGHKS and CDR2 YYEKEE come from the germline V gene (reference sequence). This CDR3 is 14 amino acids long. Trimming left V 0 bases short and J 5 bases short, with 11 bases between.